This TCR beta chain was retrieved from a study of T cells in Graves' hyperthyroidism and ophthalmopathy. This clonotype came up many times. It was RNA transcripts that yielded the amplified TCR beta CDR3 regions. First-round RT-PCR of the TCR CDR3 relied on the HTBI primer set. TCRdb reprocessed the multiplex PCR reads via MiXCR and lists one record per CDR3 protein. The sample comprises 650,000 to 700,000 distinct CDR3 sequences, 17% of which are singletons, and around 16% rests with the top ten. The CDR3 has 12 residues. Unmatched junction bases numbered 1, after V lost 10 bases and J lost 3 bases. Germline V CDR1 and CDR2: SNHLY, FYNNEI.

This receptor was identified in a man aged 45 to 65 with Graves' hyperthyroidism. The chain combines TRBV2 with TRBJ2-2, with 8 bases fitting TRBD1. Sequencing was carried out using blood. CDR3 DNA sequence: TGTGCCACGACAGGGGACACCGGGGAGCTGTTTTTT. This codes for CATTGDTGELFF.